The text below deals with one T cell receptor (beta chain). The method was immunoSEQ multiplex PCR; TCRdb's version includes in-frame clones alone and lacks a portion of them. In the table there are a few million clones, more than 90% of which are singletons. The data stem from a study of shared clonotypes between healthy human individuals. Healthy HIV-negative adults without recent acute infections or vaccinations served as donors. CD4+ cells underwent separation, giving CD45RA+ naive and CD45RA-negative memory subsets. This CDR3 comprises 19 residues. J gave up 0 bases and V 0 bases, and 8 bases lay outside the gene matches. Germline V CDR1 and CDR2: SGHTA, FQGNSA.

Sequenced sample: naive CD4+ T cells sorted from blood. Noted subset: CD45RA+ positively selected. This sequence originates from a man aged 18 to 35 in good health. V usage is TRBV7-2 and J usage is TRBJ1-6; the match to TRBD1 covers 7 bases. CDR3: CASSLARQGRSSYNSPLHF. CDR3 nucleotide sequence: TGTGCCAGCAGCTTAGCGAGACAGGGACGTAGCTCCTATAATTCACCCCTCCACTTT.